This paragraph covers one T cell receptor (beta chain) sequence. Its specificity is unknown. TCRdb redid the calling of the 5' RACE reads with MiXCR, one entry per CDR3 protein. This sample has 240,000 or so distinct CDR3 sequences, with 6% to 7.5% found just once. Germline V CDR1 and CDR2: SEHNR, FQNEAQ (reference sequence). Unmatched junction bases numbered 6, after V lost 3 bases and J lost 5 bases. The CDR3 spans 15 residues. The sample comes from a study of T cells after yellow fever vaccination. Findings and limits, study-wide: Researchers noted that a small share of clonotypes showed up in both CD4 and CD8 compartments.

V gene TRBV7-9 combines with J gene TRBJ2-3; 9 bases line up with TRBD1. The source of this sequence is a man aged 25-45 years who received the YFV17D yellow fever vaccine. Here the sequenced sample was CD4+ T cells sorted from PBMCs, taken 15 days after the yellow fever booster vaccination. CDR3 coding DNA: TGTGCCAGCAGCTTTACAGGGGGCAGAGAAGATACGCAGTATTTT. It specifies CASSFTGGREDTQYF.